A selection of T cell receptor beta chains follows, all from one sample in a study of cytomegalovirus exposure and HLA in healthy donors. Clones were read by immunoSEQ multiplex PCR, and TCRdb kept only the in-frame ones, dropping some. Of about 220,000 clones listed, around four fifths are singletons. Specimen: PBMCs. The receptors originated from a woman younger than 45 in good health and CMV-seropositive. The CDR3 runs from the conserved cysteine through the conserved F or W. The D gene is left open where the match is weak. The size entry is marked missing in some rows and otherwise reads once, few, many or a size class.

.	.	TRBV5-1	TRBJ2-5	CASSLGLVGETQYF	TGCGCCAGCAGCTTGGGGCTAGTGGGCGAGACCCAGTACTTC
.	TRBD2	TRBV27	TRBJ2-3	CASSPLAGPSTDTQYF	TGTGCCAGCAGTCCCTTAGCGGGCCCTAGCACAGATACGCAGTATTTT
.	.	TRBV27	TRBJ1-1	CASSLSPATEAFF	TGTGCCAGCAGTTTATCCCCGGCCACTGAAGCTTTCTTT
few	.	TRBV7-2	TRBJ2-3	CASSSTGGQYF	TGTGCCAGCAGCTCCACAGGAGGGCAGTATTTT
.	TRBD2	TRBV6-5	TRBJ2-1	CASSYSGSGGYNEQFF	TGTGCCAGCAGTTACTCGGGGAGCGGGGGATACAATGAGCAGTTCTTC
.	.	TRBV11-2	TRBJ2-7	CASSRGPGPYEQYF	TGTGCCAGCAGCCGAGGCCCGGGTCCCTACGAGCAGTACTTC
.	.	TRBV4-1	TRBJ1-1	CASSKGQINTEAFF	TGCGCCAGCAGCAAAGGACAGATAAACACTGAAGCTTTCTTT
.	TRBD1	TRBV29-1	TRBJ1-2	CSVVDREVIYGYTF	TGCAGCGTTGTCGACAGGGAAGTCATCTATGGCTACACCTTC
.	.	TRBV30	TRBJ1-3	CAWSSVEGNTIYF	TGTGCCTGGTCCTCTGTGGAGGGAAACACCATATATTTT
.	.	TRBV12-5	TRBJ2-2	CASGLVLGELFF	TGTGCTAGTGGTTTGGTACTCGGGGAGCTGTTTTTT
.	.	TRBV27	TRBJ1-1	CASSGIMYTEAFF	TGTGCCAGCAGTGGGATTATGTACACTGAAGCTTTCTTT
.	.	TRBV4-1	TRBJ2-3	CASSQDPFSLGVSTDTQYF	TGCGCCAGCAGCCAAGATCCGTTCTCACTAGGGGTTAGCACAGATACGCAGTATTTT
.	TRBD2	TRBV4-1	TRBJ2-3	CASSPSPLLSGRGTDTQYF	TGCGCCAGCAGCCCCTCTCCCCTCTTAAGCGGGAGAGGCACAGATACGCAGTATTTT
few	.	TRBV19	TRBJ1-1	CASSILSEAFF	TGTGCCAGTAGTATCCTCTCTGAAGCTTTCTTT
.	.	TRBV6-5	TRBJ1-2	CASSRLQENYGYTF	TGTGCCAGCAGTCGACTGCAAGAGAACTATGGCTACACCTTC
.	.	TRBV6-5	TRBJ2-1	CASSAARGGYNEQFF	TGTGCCAGCAGTGCCGCCAGGGGTGGTTACAATGAGCAGTTCTTC
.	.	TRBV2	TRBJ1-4	CASSVNEKLFF	TGTGCCAGCAGCGTTAATGAAAAACTGTTTTTT
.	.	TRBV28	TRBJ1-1	CASSPVVFVTEAFF	TGTGCCAGCAGTCCCGTCGTTTTTGTCACTGAAGCTTTCTTT
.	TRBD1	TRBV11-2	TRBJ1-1	CASSLVPVGTGKNTEAFF	TGTGCCAGCAGCTTAGTTCCCGTTGGGACAGGGAAGAACACTGAAGCTTTCTTT
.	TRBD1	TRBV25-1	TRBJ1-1	CASSERRQGAFF	TGTGCCAGCAGTGAAAGGCGACAGGGCGCTTTCTTT
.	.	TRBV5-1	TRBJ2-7	CASRGLKSYEQYF	TGCGCCAGCAGAGGACTGAAGTCCTACGAGCAGTACTTC
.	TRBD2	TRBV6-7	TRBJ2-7	CASSSPGTSGTRLREQYF	TGTGCCAGCAGTTCCCCCGGGACTAGCGGGACCAGACTACGCGAGCAGTACTTC
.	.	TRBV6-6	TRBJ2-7	CASRYPQGGYEQYF	TGTGCCAGCAGGTATCCGCAGGGTGGGTACGAGCAGTACTTC
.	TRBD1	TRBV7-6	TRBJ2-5	CASSPGTGGAETQYF	TGTGCCAGCAGCCCTGGGACAGGGGGCGCGGAGACCCAGTACTTC
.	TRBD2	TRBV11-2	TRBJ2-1	CASSLQAGPREEQFF	TGTGCCAGCAGCTTGCAAGCGGGACCCCGGGAAGAGCAGTTCTTC
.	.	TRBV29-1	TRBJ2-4	CSGGVAKNIQYF	TGCAGCGGAGGAGTAGCCAAAAACATTCAGTACTTC
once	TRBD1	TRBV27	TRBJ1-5	CASSGQGFQQPQHF	TGTGCCAGCAGCGGACAGGGCTTCCAGCAGCCCCAGCATTTT
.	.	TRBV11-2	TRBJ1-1	CASSLVRGFTEAFF	TGTGCCAGCAGCTTAGTTCGGGGGTTCACTGAAGCTTTCTTT
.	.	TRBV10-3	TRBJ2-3	CAISESGWGTDTQYF	TGTGCCATCAGTGAGTCGGGGTGGGGGACAGATACGCAGTATTTT
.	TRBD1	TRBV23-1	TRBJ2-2	CASSSEGTGDNRELFF	TGCGCCAGCAGCTCGGAGGGGACAGGGGACAACCGGGAGCTGTTTTTT
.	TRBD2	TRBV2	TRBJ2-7	CASRNPTSGTYEQYF	TGTGCCAGCAGGAATCCGACTAGCGGGACCTACGAGCAGTACTTC
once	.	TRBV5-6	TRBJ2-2	CASSWGRGSTGELFF	TGTGCCAGCAGCTGGGGTCGGGGGAGTACCGGGGAGCTGTTTTTT
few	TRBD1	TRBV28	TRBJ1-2	CASSHRGPDYGYTF	TGTGCCAGCAGCCACAGGGGGCCGGACTATGGCTACACCTTC
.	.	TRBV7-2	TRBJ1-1	CASTFPGQMEAFF	TGTGCCAGCACCTTTCCGGGACAAATGGAAGCTTTCTTT
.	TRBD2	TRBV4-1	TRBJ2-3	CASSPLAGGLTDTQYF	TGCGCCAGCAGCCCTTTAGCGGGAGGCCTCACAGATACGCAGTATTTT
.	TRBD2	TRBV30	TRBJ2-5	CASRTSGSRETQYF	TGTGCCTCGAGGACTAGCGGGAGTCGAGAGACCCAGTACTTC
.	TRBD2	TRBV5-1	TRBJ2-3	CASSTRRSLAGEYTQYF	TGCGCCAGCAGCACTCGCCGTAGCCTAGCGGGAGAATACACGCAGTATTTT
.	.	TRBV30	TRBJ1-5	CAWGQYGYSNQPQHF	TGTGCCTGGGGACAATACGGTTATAGCAATCAGCCCCAGCATTTT
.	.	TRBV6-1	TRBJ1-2	CASRFEGGYTF	TGTGCCAGCAGGTTTGAAGGGGGCTACACCTTC
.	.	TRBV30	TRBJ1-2	CAWSAPGRENYGYTF	TGTGCCTGGAGCGCCCCGGGCAGGGAGAACTATGGCTACACCTTC
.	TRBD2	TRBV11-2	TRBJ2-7	CASSLLPGLALEQYF	TGTGCCAGCAGCTTACTACCGGGACTAGCTTTAGAGCAGTACTTC
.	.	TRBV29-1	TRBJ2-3	CSATETDTQYF	TGCAGCGCGACGGAAACAGATACGCAGTATTTT
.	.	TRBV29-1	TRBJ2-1	CSVEDLRLGEQFF	TGCAGCGTTGAAGATCTCCGGCTAGGTGAGCAGTTCTTC
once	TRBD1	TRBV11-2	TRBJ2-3	CASSFGTGPGDTQYF	TGTGCCAGCAGCTTCGGGACAGGGCCGGGGGATACGCAGTATTTT
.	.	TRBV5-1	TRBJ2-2	CASSLAGFDRELFF	TGCGCCAGCAGCTTGGCCGGATTCGACCGGGAGCTGTTTTTT
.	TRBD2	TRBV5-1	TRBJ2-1	CASYPTSAGDRNEQFF	TGCGCCAGCTATCCCACTTCAGCGGGAGACCGCAATGAGCAGTTCTTC
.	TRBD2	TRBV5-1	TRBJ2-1	CASSFPSGNEQFF	TGCGCCAGCAGCTTCCCTAGCGGCAATGAGCAGTTCTTC
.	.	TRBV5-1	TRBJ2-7	CASSLSGTLKTYEQYF	TGCGCCAGCAGCTTAAGCGGAACGCTTAAAACCTACGAGCAGTACTTC
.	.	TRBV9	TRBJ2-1	CASSVENSGQFF	TGTGCCAGCAGCGTAGAGAATAGTGGGCAGTTCTTC
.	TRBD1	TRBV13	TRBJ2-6	CASSQPGGEENLTF	TGTGCCAGCAGCCAACCAGGGGGTGAAGAAAACCTGACTTTC
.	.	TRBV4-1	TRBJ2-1	CASSQDGAAYNEQFF	TGCGCCAGCAGCCAAGACGGAGCGGCCTACAATGAGCAGTTCTTC
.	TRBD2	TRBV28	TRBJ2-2	CASRRSGSNTGELFF	TGTGCCAGCAGACGTAGCGGGTCTAACACCGGGGAGCTGTTTTTT
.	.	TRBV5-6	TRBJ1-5	CASSPRHRRIDQPQHF	TGTGCCAGCAGCCCCCGGCACAGGCGAATAGATCAGCCCCAGCATTTT
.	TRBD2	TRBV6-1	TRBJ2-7	CAGGLAGGVYEQYF	TGTGCCGGCGGACTAGCGGGAGGAGTCTACGAGCAGTACTTC
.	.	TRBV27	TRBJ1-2	CASSLTENYGYTF	TGTGCCAGCAGTTTAACAGAGAACTATGGCTACACCTTC
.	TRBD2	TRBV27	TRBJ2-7	CASSWGGSYEQYF	TGTGCCAGCAGTTGGGGAGGGTCCTACGAGCAGTACTTC
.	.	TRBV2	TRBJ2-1	CASSAEAVSEQFF	TGTGCCAGCAGTGCCGAGGCCGTCTCGGAGCAGTTCTTC